This entry lists 2 T cell receptor beta chains sequenced from one sample in a study of monozygotic twins with inflammatory bowel disease. For each CDR3 protein, TCRdb gives one entry from its re-call of the 5' RACE reads, without DNA. Its table records 350,000 to 550,000 distinct CDR3 sequences. The sequencing input was blood. The receptor set was obtained from a human donor with ulcerative colitis or Crohn's disease, or a healthy co-twin of an affected twin (not recorded which).

The chain has TRBV7-9 and TRBJ2-1; lacking DNA, the TRBD1 call made by TCRdb goes unchecked. CDR3 length: 14 residues. Germline V gene lookup returns CDR1 SEHNR and CDR2 FQNEAQ (reference sequence). The CDR3 protein is CASSPTNRAHEQFF.

The V call is TRBV12-3 or TRBV12-4, the J call TRBJ2-7; TCRdb names TRBD1, which stays unverified in the absence of DNA. The CDR3 spans 15 residues. The chain's CDR3 is CASILGDGSSYEQYF.